Included here is one T cell receptor (beta chain) sequence, with context. Its binding antigen is unknown. One base away there is no much larger clone; base qualities are not given. The data originate from a study of blood T cells in healthy people across ages (dated by TCRdb to 2013 to 2016). For context, the study as a whole: Template switching captured roughly one uniquely barcoded TCR beta cDNA molecule per two T cells in model experiments. The study measured age-related changes in TCR beta repertoire diversity using deep sequencing normalized with unique cDNA molecular identifiers. Four age groups were formed from the donors: young (average roughly 15 years), middle-aged (more than 35), aged (62) and long-lived (82). To avoid experimental bias, donors of different ages were randomly spread across the sequencing lanes. Using the same blood draw, the study looked at two additional independent replicas of 1 million unique cDNA reads for two donors, one aged 18 to 29 and the other aged 80 or older. Study-level results and caveats: As age increased, observed TCR beta diversity per million T cells dropped in a roughly linear way, and a significant reduction was already evident by age 40. Estimates of total diversity based on one million sequenced T cells were regarded as lower bounds and as underestimates. Compared with the aged group, the long-lived group had more naive CD4+ T cells, fewer expanded clones and increased TCR diversity, a pattern suggesting age selection. Conclusive comparison of naive and antigen-experienced compartments was prevented by the profiling of bulk unsorted PBMCs. Because donor CMV infection status was unknown, age-related changes in expanded clonotypes were potentially confounded. A strong correlation was found between observed TCR beta diversity and the percentage of naive T cells measured by flow cytometry.

The CDR3 runs 16 amino acids, cysteine and phenylalanine included. Of the read, only the CDR3 DNA is kept; its 48 bases are in frame from base 1. V loses 3 bases of germline sequence and J loses 2 bases, and the interval between the two ends is 14 bases. Based on the germline V gene, the CDR1 and CDR2 sequences are MGHRA and YSYEKL. Library preparation was by 5' RACE. The sequencer listed for this sample is Illumina HiSeq 2500. A second PCR of about 7 to 12 cycles was run with a J-beta primer mix and a sample-barcoded 5' primer. A unique molecular identifier was introduced onto each TCR beta cDNA molecule by a template-switch 5' adaptor carrying 12 random nucleotides. Each sample yielded at least 2.5 million CDR3-containing paired-end reads. All of the RNA was converted into first-strand cDNA using the Mint cDNA synthesis kit, with a TRBC-specific oligonucleotide serving as the primer. Following uracil-DNA glycosylase treatment, a first 18-cycle PCR with universal primers M1SS and BC2_uni_R was performed on all cDNA. The authors' analysis ran thus. For normalization, 1 million high-quality reads, each with a distinct molecular identifier, were randomly selected from each sample. Instead of being binned into consensus sequences, reads that shared molecular identifiers were thrown out. MiTCR, run with a Q25 quality threshold and the strictest error-elimination algorithm, handled CDR3 identification, clonotype clustering and error correction. A nonparametric unseen species model with Euler transformation was used to estimate a lower bound on total TCR beta diversity. TCRdb reworked the public reads: Q25 trimming with fastp, MiXCR clone assembly, productive beta chains retained. Every distinct CDR3 protein forms one entry, paired with its most common genes and DNA. TCRdb, not the authors, supplied the V and J calls. The sample table shows about 630,000 distinct CDR3 sequences, and roughly 21% are seen once. 3% to 4.5% of the sample is held by the ten biggest clonotypes.

The donors were roughly 40 Caucasian individuals from Russia, aged roughly 6 to 100 years, who were systemically healthy. Ten milliliters of peripheral blood were drawn from each donor into EDTA-treated Vacutainer tubes. Ficoll-Paque density-gradient centrifugation was used to isolate PBMCs, with at least 6 million obtained per sample. Trizol reagent was used to extract total RNA from PBMCs, with at least 5.5 micrograms per sample. For every donor, flow cytometry on a PBMC aliquot measured the percentage of naive CD45RAhigh/CD27high T cells. This clonotype originated in a man between 65 and 80 years old in good health. Sequences were obtained from blood. The chain employs TRBV4-1 and TRBJ1-5, with TRBD1 tentatively as D gene (5 bases match). The CDR3 reads CASSHPSGLGNQPQHF. The nucleotide sequence reads as follows: TGCGCCAGCAGCCATCCATCGGGACTGGGCAATCAGCCCCAGCATTTT.